The 31 T cell receptor beta chains in this list originate from one sample, sequenced in a study of T cell responses to AZD1222 COVID-19 vaccine. Some clones are missing from TCRdb's copy, which holds only in-frame ones; the method was immunoSEQ multiplex PCR. The table lists about 85,000 clones, around nine tenths of them singletons. Sample: peripheral blood, taken on day 0 of AZD1222 vaccination. Receptors originate from an adult in good health.

The chain links TRBV28 to TRBJ2-5; D is unclear. This CDR3 contains 13 residues. Trimming removed 2 bases at V and 4 bases at J, with 8 bases between. In germline, CDR1 is MDHEN, CDR2 SYDVKM. The CDR3 nucleotides read TGTGCCAGCAGTTTACAGGCACCAGAGACCCAGTACTTC. Translated, it gives CASSLQAPETQYF.

This clone has more than one count but fewer than ten. The CDR3 bases are TGTGCCAGCAGCCCCGCAGGGAGGGGCGAAAAACTGTTTTTT. Amino acid sequence: CASSPAGRGEKLFF. This chain joins TRBV11-2 and TRBJ1-4; D possibly corresponds to TRBD1 (5 bases). V gave up 5 bases and J gave up 8 bases, with 15 bases separating them. Germline assignment: CDR1 SGHAT and CDR2 FQNNGV. The CDR3 consists of 14 residues.

The J gene is TRBJ1-3, the V gene TRBV19; maybe TRBD1 (5 bases). Germline V CDR1 and CDR2: LNHDA, SQIVND (reference sequence). The ends were cut back, 4 bases at V and 1 base at J, with 8 bases in the middle. The CDR3 has 14 residues. For the CDR3, the DNA is TGTGCCAGTAGTAGGCCAGGGTCTGGAAACACCATATATTTT. It yields the protein CASSRPGSGNTIYF.

The chain recombines TRBV5-1 with TRBJ1-3; D perhaps matches TRBD1 (5 bases). Germline assignment: CDR1 SGHRS and CDR2 YFSETQ. The CDR3 is 16 residues long. With 0 bases removed from V and 0 bases from J, the gap between germline ends came to 10 bases. The CDR3 DNA reads as TGCGCCAGCAGCTTGGGGGGACCCAGCTCTGGAAACACCATATATTTT. As protein: CASSLGGPSSGNTIYF.

This rearrangement joins TRBV23-1 to TRBJ1-6; a weak D match, TRBD1 (6 bases). TRBV23-1 is flagged as an ORF with uncertain function. This CDR3 has 15 amino acids. The V gene lost 0 bases and the J gene lost 10 bases, with 13 bases spanning the gap. The chain's CDR3 is CASSQSAGEISPLHF. The CDR3 nucleotides read TGCGCCAGCAGTCAATCGGCAGGGGAGATATCACCCCTCCACTTT.

This sequence joins TRBV6-5 and TRBJ1-4; D is unclear. V was pared by 6 bases and J by 8 bases, with 13 bases between. This CDR3 contains 13 residues. Germline V lookup: CDR1 MNHEY, CDR2 SVGAGI. The CDR3: CASSWGVGEKLFF. The CDR3 coding sequence is TGTGCCAGCAGCTGGGGTGTAGGGGAAAAACTGTTTTTT.

V usage is TRBV19 and J usage is TRBJ2-1; maybe TRBD1 (6 bases). This CDR3 is built from 16 residues. The germline V and J ends were trimmed by 2 bases and 5 bases, with 16 bases remaining between them. Per germline, CDR1 LNHDA and CDR2 SQIVND (reference sequence). The CDR3 DNA follows: TGTGCCAGTAGTATAACACAGGGTATGTCCCACAATGAGCAGTTCTTC. It codes for CASSITQGMSHNEQFF.

The rearrangement links TRBV11-2 to TRBJ2-3; D remains unclear. V lost 1 base and J lost 6, with 11 bases in between. The CDR3 covers 14 residues. Germline loops: CDR1 SGHAT, CDR2 FQNNGV. The CDR3 sequence: CASSLGNRADTQYF. As DNA, the CDR3 is TGTGCCAGCAGCTTAGGGAACCGCGCCGATACGCAGTATTTT. The full variable domain, with the rest looked up from reference TRBV11-2 and TRBJ2-3, is EAGVAQSPRYKIIEKRQSVAFWCNPISGHATLYWYQQILGQGPKLLIQFQNNGVVDDSQLPKDRFSAERLKGVDSTLKIQPAKLEDSAVYLCASSLGNRADTQYFGPGTRLTVL.

CDR3 DNA: TGTGCCAGCAGCCGGGGCCGAGGAGGCTACACCTTC. The encoded protein is CASSRGRGGYTF. The gene calls are TRBV6-5 and TRBJ1-2; tentative D call: TRBD1 (5 bases). Deletions cut 6 bases from V and 8 bases from J, with 13 bases between. The germline V gene encodes CDR1 MNHEY and CDR2 SVGAGI. CDR3 length: 12 residues.

The V gene is TRBV19, the J gene TRBJ1-5, with 9 bases fitting TRBD1. CDR3 length equals 16 residues. Germline CDR1 and CDR2: LNHDA and SQIVND (reference sequence). Trimming took 4 bases from V and 5 from J; bases not matched to a gene: 9. CDR3 amino acids: CASSTGTGWKDQPQHF. The CDR3 nucleotides read TGTGCCAGTAGTACGGGGACAGGGTGGAAAGATCAGCCCCAGCATTTT.

The rearrangement uses TRBV7-2 and TRBJ1-1, with TRBD1 matching over 8 bases. The CDR3 loop spans 14 amino acids. V was pared by 4 bases and J by 4 bases, with 5 bases of the junction left unmatched. Germline V gives CDR1 SGHTA, CDR2 FQGNSA. The CDR3 coding sequence is TGTGCCAGCAGCTCAGGGGGCTGGGGCACTGAAGCTTTCTTT. Translated: CASSSGGWGTEAFF.

This clone was seen a handful of times. The rearrangement joins TRBV2 to TRBJ2-5; perhaps TRBD1 as D (5 bases). In germline, CDR1 is SNHLY, CDR2 FYNNEI. The V end was cut by 4 bases, the J end by 3 bases, with 12 bases between. This CDR3 spans 14 amino acids. The CDR3 sequence: CASSVQDDKETQYF. Here the CDR3 DNA reads TGTGCCAGCAGTGTACAGGACGACAAAGAGACCCAGTACTTC. The full variable domain, rest sourced from reference TRBV2 and TRBJ2-5, is EPEVTQTPSHQVTQMGQEVILRCVPISNHLYFYWYRQILGQKVEFLVSFYNNEISEKSEIFDDQFSVERPDGSNFTLKIRSTKLEDSAMYFCASSVQDDKETQYFGPGTRLLVL.

The chain is built from TRBV5-1 and TRBJ1-2; D call uncertain. Germline lookup yields CDR1 SGHRS and CDR2 YFSETQ. The length of the CDR3 is 15 residues. V was cut by 0 bases and J by 6 bases, with 15 bases left in between. DNA for the CDR3: TGCGCCAGCAGCTTGGACGGGGAATTAAGAGATGGCTACACCTTC. It encodes CASSLDGELRDGYTF.

The gene calls are TRBV6-5 and TRBJ1-5; tentative D call: TRBD1 (5 bases). This CDR3 is 15 amino acids long. V dropped 6 bases and J dropped 2 bases, with 14 bases sitting between them. In germline, CDR1 is MNHEY, CDR2 SVGAGI. CDR3 protein: CASRTDSVRNQPQHF. The CDR3 DNA sequence: TGTGCCAGCAGGACTGACAGTGTCCGCAATCAGCCCCAGCATTTT.

V and J are TRBV18 and TRBJ2-1; a weak D match, TRBD1 (5 bases). Germline assignment: CDR1 KGHSH and CDR2 LQKENI. The CDR3 has 17 amino acids. Trimming stripped 1 base from V and 8 bases from J, with 21 bases between. The CDR3 is CASSPLKAAGNIDEQFF. CDR3 nucleotide sequence: TGTGCCAGCTCACCACTGAAGGCGGCAGGGAATATAGATGAGCAGTTCTTC.

The rearrangement uses TRBV9 and TRBJ2-7, with TRBD2 identical over 8 bases. This CDR3 contains 14 residues. Germline V gene lookup returns CDR1 SGDLS and CDR2 YYNGEE. V lost 0 bases to trimming and J lost 2 bases; unmatched junction nucleotides: 1. The CDR3 DNA sequence: TGTGCCAGCAGCGTAGCGGGAGGGCCCTACGAGCAGTACTTC. Its protein is CASSVAGGPYEQYF. The variable domain in full, completed from reference TRBV9 and TRBJ2-7, reads DSGVTQTPKHLITATGQRVTLRCSPRSGDLSVYWYQQSLDQGLQFLIQYYNGEERAKGNILERFSAQQFPDLHSELNLSSLELGDSALYFCASSVAGGPYEQYFGPGTRLTVT.

The chain has TRBV6-6 and TRBJ2-7, with 8 bases aligning to TRBD2. CDR3 size: 13 residues. CDR1 MNHNY and CDR2 SVGAGI come from the germline V gene (reference sequence). Trimming at V came to 7 bases and at J to 2 bases, leaving 4 bases not matched to a gene. The CDR3 DNA reads TGTGCCAGCACCAAAGCGGGAGCCTACGAGCAGTACTTC. Its protein product is CASTKAGAYEQYF.

This sequence joins TRBV6-5 and TRBJ2-1; 13 bases align to TRBD2. This CDR3 contains 15 residues. V was clipped by 5 bases and J by 9 bases; unmatched bases: 7. The V gene's germline CDR1 is MNHEY and CDR2 SVGAGI. The CDR3 DNA is TGTGCCAGCAGTCCCGGGACTAGCGGGATCGGTGAGCAGTTCTTC. Protein: CASSPGTSGIGEQFF.

The J gene is TRBJ1-5, the V gene TRBV2; perhaps TRBD1 as D (5 bases). CDR1 and CDR2 (germline): SNHLY, FYNNEI. Trimming stripped 8 bases from V and 3 bases from J, with 11 bases between. This CDR3 has 13 residues. The CDR3 region has the DNA TGTGCCAGCGGGGCGGGAGTCAATCAGCCCCAGCATTTT. Its translation: CASGAGVNQPQHF.

The chain is built from TRBV19 and TRBJ2-4, with TRBD2 matching 8 bases. Germline values: CDR1 LNHDA, CDR2 SQIVND (reference sequence). The CDR3 extends over 15 amino acids. Unmatched junction bases numbered 11, after V lost 5 bases and J lost 8 bases. The CDR3 DNA reads TGTGCCAGTAGTTCCACTGGCGGGGGGCGAGACATTCAGTACTTC. This sequence encodes CASSSTGGGRDIQYF.

The chain links TRBV27 to TRBJ1-1; perhaps TRBD1 as D (5 bases). This CDR3 contains 19 residues. Germline V gene sequence: CDR1 MNHEY, CDR2 SMNVEV (reference sequence). Trimming pared 5 bases from V and 1 base from J, leaving 26 bases between. CDR3 sequence (DNA): TGTGCCAGCAGTCCACGGGGCCCTAGGGGCCAAGAGCCGAACACTGAAGCTTTCTTT. It yields the protein CASSPRGPRGQEPNTEAFF.

This chain joins TRBV7-9 and TRBJ1-3, with D possibly being TRBD1 (5 bases). CDR1 SEHNR and CDR2 FQNEAQ come from the germline V gene (reference sequence). The CDR3 length is 16 residues. V was trimmed by 2 bases and J by 0 bases, leaving 11 bases between them. CDR3 in DNA: TGTGCCAGCAGCTTAATTGGGGGTAACTCTGGAAACACCATATATTTT. This encodes CASSLIGGNSGNTIYF.

The chain links TRBV7-9 to TRBJ2-7; TRBD1 matches at 8 bases. The CDR3 has 14 residues. After removal of 1 base from V and 2 bases from J, the junction contained 1 base not matched to a gene. CDR1 is SEHNR, CDR2 FQNEAQ, per germline (reference sequence). CDR3 in DNA: TGTGCCAGCAGCTTAGGACAGGGGACCTACGAGCAGTACTTC. It encodes CASSLGQGTYEQYF.

The J gene is TRBJ2-5, the V gene TRBV11-2; TRBD2 matches 15 bases. From germline, CDR1 is SGHAT and CDR2 FQNNGV. This CDR3 has 17 amino acids. Trimming took 2 bases from V and 4 from J; bases not matched to a gene: 5. CDR3 in DNA: TGTGCCAGCAGCTTAAGGACTAGCGGGAGGGCCCGAGAGACCCAGTACTTC. It encodes CASSLRTSGRARETQYF.

The V call is TRBV6-5, the J call TRBJ1-1; no clear D. The CDR3 contains 14 residues. Germline values: CDR1 MNHEY, CDR2 SVGAGI. The germline V and J ends were trimmed by 8 bases and 0 bases, with 13 bases remaining between them. CDR3 amino acids: CASASGQMNTEAFF. CDR3 sequence (DNA): TGTGCCAGCGCCTCGGGCCAAATGAACACTGAAGCTTTCTTT.

The rearrangement links TRBV3-1 (or the pseudogene TRBV3-2) to TRBJ2-7; the D is unclear. Germline V gives CDR1 LGHDT, CDR2 YNNKEL (reference sequence). The CDR3 is 14 amino acids. Trimming stripped 5 bases from V and 0 bases from J, with 11 bases between. For the CDR3, the DNA is TGTGCCAGCAGCACCCGGGTCCTCTCCTACGAGCAGTACTTC. Protein sequence: CASSTRVLSYEQYF.

V and J are TRBV1 and TRBJ2-1; TRBD2, the table's D call, lacks a check against the DNA. TRBV1 is a pseudogene segment. The CDR3 contains 13 residues. The CDR3 region is CTSSQGLAGAPFF. The CDR3 nucleotides read TGCACCAGCAGCCAGGGACTAGCGGGAGCCCCGTTCTTC.

The chain couples TRBV4-1 to TRBJ1-1, with TRBD1 identical over 10 bases. Trimming took 0 bases from V and 9 from J; bases not matched to a gene: 7. Per the germline V gene, CDR1 is MGHRA and CDR2 is YSYEKL. CDR3 length equals 15 residues. The CDR3 sequence: CASSQEPLDRGQAFF. CDR3 in DNA: TGCGCCAGCAGCCAAGAACCGTTAGACAGGGGGCAAGCTTTCTTT.

This chain joins TRBV9 and TRBJ2-2, with unresolved D. The CDR3 runs to 15 residues. The V gene lost 0 bases and the J gene lost 1 base, with 7 bases spanning the gap. Germline loops: CDR1 SGDLS, CDR2 YYNGEE. The CDR3 DNA follows: TGTGCCAGCAGCGTAGGACGGATGAACACCGGGGAGCTGTTTTTT. It codes for CASSVGRMNTGELFF.

The gene calls are TRBV6-1 and TRBJ1-2; 8 nucleotides align to TRBD1. The CDR3 length is 15 residues. The V gene's germline CDR1 is MNHNS and CDR2 SASEGT. V shed 0 bases and J 4 bases; nucleotides not matched to a gene: 4. The CDR3 protein is CASSEARTGSYGYTF. The CDR3 bases are TGTGCCAGCAGTGAAGCGCGGACAGGGAGCTATGGCTACACCTTC.

The chain has TRBV29-1 and TRBJ2-3; no firm D call. Germline V gene lookup returns CDR1 SQVTM and CDR2 ANQGSEA. V lost 3 bases and J 1 base, leaving 8 bases between the germline ends. This CDR3 region has 13 residues. For the CDR3, the DNA is TGCAGCGTTGAGCTACAAGGCACAGATACGCAGTATTTT. It translates to CSVELQGTDTQYF.